These 2 T cell receptor beta chains were all obtained from the same sample, sequenced in a study of blood T cell repertoires in COVID-19 (TCRdb year 2020). Libraries came from the immunoSEQ multiplex PCR assay. The clones in this table, taken by TCRdb from immuneACCESS, are in-frame only. Not every clone is retained; where verified, under half of the shortfall comes from an unresolved V gene, and the cause of the rest is unknown. In all, the sample holds fewer than 400,000 clones, and about nine tenths of those were seen once. The ten top clones hold about 5.2% of the sample. The specimen was PBMCs or T cells enriched from blood (not recorded which). Receptors originate from a man aged 55 to 70 who had recovered from COVID-19.

The chain employs TRBV27 and TRBJ2-1, with TRBD2 identical over 8 bases. From germline, CDR1 is MNHEY and CDR2 SMNVEV (reference sequence). This CDR3 is 16 amino acids long. The V and J ends lost 3 bases and 4 bases, in that order; junction bases with no gene match: 8. This CDR3 reads CASSFRAGVEYNEQFF. CDR3 nucleotides: TGTGCCAGCAGTTTTAGAGCGGGAGTAGAATACAATGAGCAGTTCTTC.

V gene TRBV7-2 combines with J gene TRBJ1-1; maybe TRBD1 (6 bases). Germline CDR1 SGHTA, CDR2 FQGNSA. V lost 3 bases and J 4 bases, leaving 12 bases between the germline ends. CDR3 size: 14 residues. DNA for the CDR3: TGTGCCAGCAGCTTTGCCAGGGGCGGCACTGAAGCTTTCTTT. This sequence encodes CASSFARGGTEAFF.